What follows are 20 T cell receptor beta chains derived from one specimen sequenced in a study of cytomegalovirus exposure and HLA in healthy donors. PCR was performed using 60 Vbeta and 13 Jbeta primers. Clones were read by immunoSEQ multiplex PCR, and TCRdb kept only the in-frame ones, dropping some. The table has 180,000 or so clones, 65% to 85% seen once. Sequenced sample: PBMCs. These receptors came from a female donor in good health and CMV-seronegative.

CDR3 nucleotides: TGTGCCAGCAGTTCACGGGGACTGGAGTACTTC. The encoded protein is CASSSRGLEYF. The genes are TRBV28 and TRBJ2-7; a weak D match, TRBD2 (6 bases). This CDR3 region has 11 residues. V was trimmed by 4 bases and J by 11 bases, leaving 12 bases between them. Germline CDR1 MDHEN, CDR2 SYDVKM.

The chain couples TRBV9 to TRBJ2-1, with D unclear. The CDR3 has 13 amino acids. Between the trimmed V and J ends, which lost 0 bases and 7 bases, there was a span of 8 bases. Germline assignment: CDR1 SGDLS and CDR2 YYNGEE. For the CDR3, the DNA is TGTGCCAGCAGCGTAGGCCTCAGAAATGAGCAGTTCTTC. It specifies CASSVGLRNEQFF.

This sequence joins TRBV29-1 and TRBJ2-3, with TRBD2 as a possible D gene (5 bases). Germline V CDR1 and CDR2: SQVTM, ANQGSEA. V lost 4 bases and J 6 bases, leaving 14 bases between the germline ends. This CDR3 spans 13 amino acids. The CDR3 is CSVGSGSIDTQYF. The CDR3 DNA is TGCAGCGTTGGATCGGGGTCCATTGATACGCAGTATTTT.

This rearrangement joins TRBV15 to TRBJ1-4; 8 bases fit TRBD1. The trim removed 2 bases at V and 6 bases at J, leaving 5 bases unmatched. The CDR3 loop spans 15 amino acids. Germline assignment: CDR1 LNHNV and CDR2 YYDKDF (reference sequence). This CDR3 is CATSRSDRVDEKLFF. The CDR3 DNA reads TGTGCCACCAGCAGATCGGACAGGGTGGATGAAAAACTGTTTTTT. The entire variable domain, with the rest obtained from reference TRBV15 and TRBJ1-4, is as follows: DAMVIQNPRYQVTQFGKPVTLSCSQTLNHNVMYWYQQKSSQAPKLLFHYYDKDFNNEADTPDNFQSRRPNTSFCFLDIRSPGLGDTAMYLCATSRSDRVDEKLFFGSGTQLSVL.

The chain uses TRBV7-8 and TRBJ1-4; tentative D call: TRBD1 (5 bases). Germline lookup yields CDR1 SGHVS and CDR2 FQNEAQ. The CDR3 consists of 15 residues. Trimming cost V 6 bases and J 3 bases, with 14 bases left between them. The DNA of the CDR3 is TGTGCCAGCAGTTCCGGGGGATGGGCTAATGAAAAACTGTTTTTT. Translated, it gives CASSSGGWANEKLFF.

This clone came up a few times. The chain combines TRBV7-8 with TRBJ1-6, with TRBD1 matching over 10 bases. Per the germline V gene, CDR1 is SGHVS and CDR2 is FQNEAQ. V trimming: 1 base; J trimming: 7 bases; junction bases outside the gene matches: 10. This CDR3 is built from 18 residues. The chain's CDR3 is CASSLVSGTGVGNSPLHF. In nucleotides, the CDR3 is TGTGCCAGCAGCTTAGTATCCGGGACAGGGGTAGGGAATTCACCCCTCCACTTT.

The CDR3 region has the DNA TGTGCCATCAGGGATGACAGGGTGAACACCGGGGAGCTGTTTTTT. Translated, it gives CAIRDDRVNTGELFF. The gene calls are TRBV10-3 and TRBJ2-2, with TRBD1 matching 7 bases. The CDR3 spans 15 residues. Trimming took 6 bases from V and 1 from J; bases not matched to a gene: 5. Germline assignment: CDR1 ENHRY and CDR2 SYGVKD.

The genes are TRBV28 and TRBJ1-1; a possible D gene is TRBD1 (5 bases). The CDR3 is 16 residues long. V shed 2 bases and J shed 1 base, with 14 bases lying between them. The germline V gene encodes CDR1 MDHEN and CDR2 SYDVKM. In nucleotides, the CDR3 is TGTGCCAGCAGTTTAGACATGGGGCCGCCGAACACTGAAGCTTTCTTT. Protein sequence: CASSLDMGPPNTEAFF.

The genes are TRBV18 and TRBJ2-5; 9 nucleotides agree with TRBD1. The assigned J gene may be wrong: the sequence end matches TRBJ2-7 better. This CDR3 contains 16 residues. CDR1 and CDR2 (germline): KGHSH, LQKENI. The CDR3 DNA reads TGTGCCAGCTCACCAGGAGTGAAACAGGGGGCCCACGAGCAGTACTTC. It specifies CASSPGVKQGAHEQYF.

The chain combines TRBV27 with TRBJ1-6; D unresolved. With 5 bases removed from V and 10 bases from J, the gap between germline ends came to 18 bases. The CDR3 length is 15 residues. Per the germline V gene, CDR1 is MNHEY and CDR2 is SMNVEV (reference sequence). CDR3 in amino acids: CASSSTSLGNSPLHF. The CDR3, as DNA: TGTGCCAGCAGTAGCACAAGCCTCGGGAACTCACCCCTCCACTTT.

This chain connects TRBV15 to TRBJ2-5; D may be TRBD2 (6 bases). V was cut by 4 bases and J by 4 bases, with 10 bases left in between. Per the germline V gene, CDR1 is LNHNV and CDR2 is YYDKDF (reference sequence). The CDR3 has 13 amino acids. This chain's CDR3 is CATSMLGGETQYF. The CDR3 nucleotides read TGTGCCACCAGCATGTTGGGGGGAGAGACCCAGTACTTC.

The CDR3 loop is CASSPDTYTGELFF. The CDR3 DNA is TGTGCCAGCAGCCCCGACACTTACACCGGGGAGCTGTTTTTT. The chain links TRBV11-1 to TRBJ2-2, with D hard to call. Germline CDR1 is SGHAT and CDR2 is FQDESV (reference sequence). CDR3 length: 14 amino acids. V lost 5 bases and J lost 3, with 10 bases in between.

V gene TRBV5-4 combines with J gene TRBJ2-4; 11 bases align to TRBD2. The V segment lost 2 bases and the J segment 1 base; nucleotides outside the gene matches: 8. This CDR3 is built from 18 residues. CDR1 is SGHNT, CDR2 YYREEE, per germline (reference sequence). CDR3 sequence reads: CASSFASGRLLAKNIQYF. In nucleotides, the CDR3 is TGTGCCAGCAGCTTTGCTAGCGGGAGGCTGCTTGCCAAAAACATTCAGTACTTC.

This clone was counted a few times. The chain combines TRBV7-2 with TRBJ2-3; maybe TRBD2 (6 bases). Between the trimmed V and J ends, which lost 5 bases and 4 bases, there was a span of 16 bases. From germline, CDR1 is SGHTA and CDR2 FQGNSA. The CDR3 consists of 15 residues. CDR3 in DNA: TGTGCCAGCAGCCCGGGACTGAGTGAGGCAGATACGCAGTATTTT. Translation: CASSPGLSEADTQYF.

This clone was seen a few times. V and J are TRBV9 and TRBJ1-3; the D gene is possibly TRBD1 (6 bases). V lost 3 bases and J lost 4, with 8 bases in between. Germline loops: CDR1 SGDLS, CDR2 YYNGEE. The CDR3 runs 13 residues. For the CDR3, the DNA is TGTGCCAGCAGCGCCGGGACAGGAAACACCATATATTTT. It translates to CASSAGTGNTIYF.

This sequence joins TRBV12-5 and TRBJ1-3, with no clear D. V lost 0 bases and J 0 bases, leaving 6 bases between the germline ends. This CDR3 has 15 amino acids. Per germline, CDR1 LGHNT and CDR2 FRNRAP. The DNA for the CDR3 is TGTGCTAGTGGTTTGGTACTAAGCTCTGGAAACACCATATATTTT. Protein: CASGLVLSSGNTIYF.

V and J are TRBV6-5 and TRBJ2-7; D perhaps matches TRBD2 (6 bases). Germline V CDR1 and CDR2: MNHEY, SVGAGI. The CDR3 loop spans 15 amino acids. V lost 6 bases, J lost 5 bases, and 20 bases lay in between. The CDR3, as DNA: TGTGCCAGCAGCCCGGCGGGATTATCGGGCAACGAGCAGTACTTC. It encodes CASSPAGLSGNEQYF.

The chain has TRBV5-1 and TRBJ1-2; 8 bases match TRBD1. V gave up 0 bases and J gave up 1 base; unmatched junction bases: 2. The CDR3 consists of 15 residues. Germline loops: CDR1 SGHRS, CDR2 YFSETQ. The CDR3 DNA is TGCGCCAGCAGCTTGGCTGGACAGGGTAACTATGGCTACACCTTC. Its translation: CASSLAGQGNYGYTF.

This clone was counted once. The chain links TRBV28 to TRBJ1-4; weak D call: TRBD1 (5 bases). V lost 3 bases to trimming and J lost 2 bases, with 22 bases between them. Germline-derived CDR1 and CDR2 are MDHEN and SYDVKM. CDR3 length: 19 residues. The CDR3 DNA reads as TGTGCCAGCAGTTTTTTGGTTGGGGCTGATTTAGGGACTAATGAAAAACTGTTTTTT. It is translated as CASSFLVGADLGTNEKLFF.

The rearrangement uses TRBV10-3 and TRBJ1-5, with D perhaps TRBD1 (5 bases). V was clipped by 3 bases and J by 5 bases, with 8 bases between them. The V gene's germline CDR1 is ENHRY and CDR2 SYGVKD. The CDR3 contains 13 residues. Here the CDR3 reads CAISDWGDQPQHF. For the CDR3, the DNA is TGTGCCATCAGTGATTGGGGGGATCAGCCCCAGCATTTT.